The following is a T cell receptor beta chain sequence with its context. The antigen this receptor binds is unknown. No per-base quality is available; no much larger clone lies one base away. Its CDR3 holds 14 amino acids, cysteine through phenylalanine. The read is trimmed to its CDR3 DNA, 42 bases read in frame from base 1. V and J lose 2 bases and 0 bases, and a span of 8 bases separates them. CDR1 and CDR2 (SNHLY, FYNNEI) derive from the germline V gene. This sample is drawn from a study of OX40 agonist ivuxolimab in advanced cancers. Study-level background: The costimulatory receptor OX40 (CD134) was targeted by ivuxolimab, a fully human IgG2 agonistic monoclonal antibody. Intravenous ivuxolimab was administered to patients every 2 weeks at six dose levels: 0.01, 0.1, 0.3, 1.5, 3 and 10 mg/kg. A male proportion of roughly 80% and a mean age of roughly 55 years, ranging from about 20 to 80, were recorded for the dose-escalation cohort. The point of sequencing TCRbeta in the periphery was to test whether ivuxolimab changed TCR sequence diversity and drove clonal T-cell expansion. The paper reports the monotherapy dose-escalation portion (N of about 50 patients) of the phase I ivuxolimab trial. Partial responses occurred in three dose-escalation patients, of whom one had hepatocellular carcinoma and two had cutaneous melanoma. Of the 50 to 55 dose-escalation patients, hepatocellular carcinoma was present in around 19, melanoma in around 15, renal cell carcinoma in 9 and head and neck cancer in 9. Patients were allowed to have had prior anti-PD-1, anti-PD-L1 or anti-CTLA-4 therapy, and approximately 40% of the dose-escalation patients had been treated with checkpoint inhibitors. The research as a whole found: Clonal expansion of both CD4+ and CD8+ blood T cells was observed from baseline to week 6 at doses 0.1 to 3.0 mg/kg. On average, CD8+ T cells showed more expanded clones than CD4+ T cells after ivuxolimab. Low levels of normalized T-cell clonal expansion were also seen in some patients who did not respond. The antigen specificity of the peripheral T cells that underwent clonal expansion was not determined. Partial responders in the 0.1-3.0 mg/kg groups had among the lowest normalized peripheral clonal expansion, especially among CD8+ T cells.

Genomic DNA was isolated from the sorted cells so that the TCRbeta CDR3 region could be sequenced. TCRbeta CDR3 regions were sequenced using the immunoSEQ Assay. TCRdb stores this immuneACCESS table with in-frame sequences only. Part of the clones is absent; in the studies checked, under half of the shortfall reflects unresolved V genes, and no reason is known for the rest. The sample table shows 95,000 to 150,000 clones, and over 85% are seen once. Clones ranked in the top ten supply about 0.14% of the sample. The trial excluded patients who had a history of autoimmune disease or were on systemic immunosuppression. Peripheral blood for TCR sequencing was collected from all dose cohorts at baseline, on cycle 4 day 1, and on cycle 7 day 1. The samples were drawn from a first-in-human, open-label, multicenter phase I dose-escalation trial of ivuxolimab. The trial enrolled adults with locally advanced or metastatic head and neck squamous cell, hepatocellular, melanoma or renal cell carcinoma. Before TCR sequencing, CD4+ T cells and CD8+ T cells from peripheral blood were sorted into separate populations.

The material sequenced was CD4+ or CD8+ T cells sorted from blood, taken in a trial of the OX40 agonist ivuxolimab. The receptor chain draws on TRBV2 and TRBJ2-7, with no reliable assignment of the D segment. This TCR was recovered from an adult with an advanced solid tumor such as melanoma, head and neck, liver or kidney cancer. For the CDR3, the sequence is CASSELTVSYEQYF. The nucleotide sequence is TGTGCCAGCAGTGAATTGACGGTCTCCTACGAGCAGTACTTC.